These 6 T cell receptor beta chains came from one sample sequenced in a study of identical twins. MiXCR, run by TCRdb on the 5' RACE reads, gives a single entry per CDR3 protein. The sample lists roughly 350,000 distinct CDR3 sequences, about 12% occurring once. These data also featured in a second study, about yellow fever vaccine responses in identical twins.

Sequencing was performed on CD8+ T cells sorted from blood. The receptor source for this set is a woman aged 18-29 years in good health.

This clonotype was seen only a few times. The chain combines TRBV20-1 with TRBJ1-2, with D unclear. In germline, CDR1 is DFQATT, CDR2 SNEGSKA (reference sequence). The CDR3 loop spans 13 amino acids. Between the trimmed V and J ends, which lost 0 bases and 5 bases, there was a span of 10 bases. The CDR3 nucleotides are TGCAGTGCTAGAGACGGGGTCTCATATGGCTACACCTTC. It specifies CSARDGVSYGYTF.

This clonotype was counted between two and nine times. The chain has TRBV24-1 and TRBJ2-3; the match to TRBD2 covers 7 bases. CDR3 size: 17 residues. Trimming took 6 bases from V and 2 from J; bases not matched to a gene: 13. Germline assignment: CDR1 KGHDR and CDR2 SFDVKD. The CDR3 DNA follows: TGTGCCACCAGTAGCGGGGTGCTAGCGGCGGACACAGATACGCAGTATTTT. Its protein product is CATSSGVLAADTDTQYF.

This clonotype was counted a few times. CDR3 coding DNA: TGTGCCAGCAGTGATTGGACAGACTACGAGCAGTACTTC. Translation: CASSDWTDYEQYF. V usage is TRBV25-1 and J usage is TRBJ2-7, with D possibly matching TRBD1 (6 bases). There are 13 residues in the CDR3. The V gene's germline CDR1 is MGHDK and CDR2 SYGVNS. The ends were cut back, 3 bases at V and 3 bases at J, with 9 bases in the middle.

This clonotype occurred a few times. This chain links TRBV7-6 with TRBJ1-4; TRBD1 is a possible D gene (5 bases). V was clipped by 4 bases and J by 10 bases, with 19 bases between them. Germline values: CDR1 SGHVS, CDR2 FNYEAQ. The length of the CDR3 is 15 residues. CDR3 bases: TGTGCCAGCAGCTCGGCTGCCGAACGGCAGGGAAAACTGTTTTTT. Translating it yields CASSSAAERQGKLFF.

The CDR3 loop is CASSVWEGNEQFF. The CDR3 region has the DNA TGTGCCAGCAGCGTATGGGAGGGAAATGAGCAGTTCTTC. J is TRBJ2-1 and V is TRBV9, with 7 bases fitting TRBD2. Germline loops: CDR1 SGDLS, CDR2 YYNGEE. With 1 base clipped from V and 7 bases from J, the junction kept 2 bases outside the gene matches. This CDR3 spans 13 amino acids. The variable domain in full, with the rest retrieved from reference TRBV9 and TRBJ2-1, is DSGVTQTPKHLITATGQRVTLRCSPRSGDLSVYWYQQSLDQGLQFLIQYYNGEERAKGNILERFSAQQFPDLHSELNLSSLELGDSALYFCASSVWEGNEQFFGPGTRLTVL.

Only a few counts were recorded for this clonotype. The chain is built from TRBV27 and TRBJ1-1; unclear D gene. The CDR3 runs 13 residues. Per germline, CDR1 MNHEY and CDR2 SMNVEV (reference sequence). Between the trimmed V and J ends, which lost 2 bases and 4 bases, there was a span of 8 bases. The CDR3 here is CASSLGVITEAFF. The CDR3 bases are TGTGCCAGCAGTTTAGGAGTGATCACTGAAGCTTTCTTT.